These 16 T cell receptor beta chains share one sample of origin, sequenced in a study of immune evolution from preneoplasia to lung adenocarcinoma. The repertoire was sequenced with immunoSEQ multiplex PCR; TCRdb's copy has only in-frame clones and lacks some. Of around 3,500 clones listed, less than 80% are singletons. Sequenced input: FFPE lung adenocarcinoma in situ tissue. These receptors originate from a person between 60 and 80 years old with lung adenocarcinoma.

This clone has only a few counts. The chain has TRBV19 and TRBJ1-5; 8 bases map to TRBD1. V shed 5 bases, J shed 5 bases, and the junction held 2 bases outside the gene matches. CDR3 length: 13 amino acids. Per germline, CDR1 LNHDA and CDR2 SQIVND (reference sequence). CDR3 sequence reads: CASSLQGDQPQHF. As DNA, the CDR3 is TGTGCCAGTAGTTTACAGGGGGATCAGCCCCAGCATTTT. The full variable domain, its missing parts supplied by reference TRBV19 and TRBJ1-5, is DGGITQSPKYLFRKEGQNVTLSCEQNLNHDAMYWYRQDPGQGLRLIYYSQIVNDFQKGDIAEGYSVSREKKESFPLTVTSAQKNPTAFYLCASSLQGDQPQHFGDGTRLSIL.

V is TRBV5-4 and J is TRBJ2-7; TRBD2 agrees at 7 bases. With 6 bases clipped from V and 6 bases from J, the junction kept 15 bases outside the gene matches. Germline CDR1 is SGHNT and CDR2 is YYREEE (reference sequence). CDR3 size: 15 residues. This CDR3 is CASTAIAGAPSEQYF. The CDR3 coding sequence is TGTGCCAGCACCGCCATCGCGGGAGCACCGTCCGAGCAGTACTTC.

The sample holds one count of this clone. This chain links TRBV6-1 with TRBJ2-5, with D hard to call. Trimming stripped 5 bases from V and 4 bases from J, with 5 bases between. The CDR3 runs to 11 residues. Looked up from germline, CDR1 is MNHNS and CDR2 is SASEGT. This CDR3 reads CASSYPETQYF. In DNA, the CDR3 is TGTGCCAGCAGTTACCCAGAGACCCAGTACTTC.

This chain uses TRBV7-8 with TRBJ1-4; 8 bases are shared with TRBD1. Germline V gene sequence: CDR1 SGHVS, CDR2 FQNEAQ. Trimming took 8 bases from V and 6 from J; bases not matched to a gene: 5. The CDR3 has 13 residues. CDR3 loop: CASSRTGYEKLFF. DNA for the CDR3: TGTGCCAGCTCCCGGACAGGGTATGAAAAACTGTTTTTT. The whole variable domain, remainder taken from reference TRBV7-8 and TRBJ1-4, is GAGVSQSPRYKVAKRGQDVALRCDPISGHVSLFWYQQALGQGPEFLTYFQNEAQLDKSGLPSDRFFAERPEGSVSTLKIQRTQQEDSAVYLCASSRTGYEKLFFGSGTQLSVL.

This clone was seen a few times. The chain has TRBV30 and TRBJ2-3; D is unclear. Germline V gives CDR1 GTSNPN, CDR2 SVGIG (reference sequence). The CDR3 sequence is 14 residues long. The ends were cut back, 2 bases at V and 2 bases at J, with 11 bases in the middle. The chain's CDR3 is CAWSPVDFTDTQYF. For the CDR3, the DNA is TGTGCCTGGAGTCCCGTGGATTTCACAGATACGCAGTATTTT.

The J gene is TRBJ1-5, the V gene TRBV5-1; TRBD1 agrees at 7 bases. This CDR3 has 15 amino acids. Germline V gene lookup returns CDR1 SGHRS and CDR2 YFSETQ. Unmatched junction bases numbered 9, after V lost 4 bases and J lost 5 bases. CDR3 bases: TGCGCCAGCAGCGCCTCGACAGGGTGGGATCAGCCCCAGCATTTT. Its translation: CASSASTGWDQPQHF.

V usage is TRBV28 and J usage is TRBJ1-4, with TRBD1 identical over 7 bases. V shed 8 bases and J 4 bases; nucleotides not matched to a gene: 4. The CDR3 contains 13 residues. CDR1 is MDHEN and CDR2 is SYDVKM in the germline V gene. The CDR3 DNA reads as TGTGCCAGCCGCACAGGGGATAATGAAAAACTGTTTTTT. Translating it yields CASRTGDNEKLFF. Supplemented by reference TRBV28 and TRBJ1-4, the full variable domain reads DVKVTQSSRYLVKRTGEKVFLECVQDMDHENMFWYRQDPGLGLRLIYFSYDVKMKEKGDIPEGYSVSREKKERFSLILESASTNQTSMYLCASRTGDNEKLFFGSGTQLSVL.

The rearrangement uses TRBV7-9 and TRBJ1-5; the match to TRBD1 covers 7 bases. CDR3 length: 12 residues. CDR1 is SEHNR, CDR2 FQNEAQ, per germline (reference sequence). Trimming cost V 10 bases and J 3 bases; bases outside gene matches: 3. CDR3 sequence: CATQGNNQPQHF. The CDR3 region has the DNA TGTGCCACACAGGGGAACAATCAGCCCCAGCATTTT.

V is TRBV5-1 and J is TRBJ2-7; 7 positions agree with TRBD1. After removal of 3 bases from V and 3 bases from J, the junction contained 6 bases not matched to a gene. The CDR3 totals 14 residues. The germline gives CDR1 SGHRS, CDR2 YFSETQ. The CDR3 coding sequence is TGCGCCAGCAGCTGGGACAGACTAAACTACGAGCAGTACTTC. This gives the protein CASSWDRLNYEQYF.

This clone was seen once. The V gene is TRBV7-6, the J gene TRBJ2-5; a possible D gene is TRBD2 (5 bases). V shed 5 bases and J shed 5 bases, with 6 bases lying between them. The CDR3 covers 11 residues. Germline CDR1 is SGHVS and CDR2 is FNYEAQ. CDR3 sequence reads: CASSRGETQYF. CDR3 coding DNA: TGTGCCAGCAGCAGAGGGGAGACCCAGTACTTC.

The V gene is TRBV4-1, the J gene TRBJ2-7; TRBD2 might be the D (6 bases). This CDR3 contains 16 residues. V lost 0 bases and J 2 bases, leaving 14 bases between the germline ends. Germline V lookup: CDR1 MGHRA, CDR2 YSYEKL. The CDR3: CASSQEARTKTYEQYF. The CDR3 DNA sequence: TGCGCCAGCAGCCAAGAGGCCCGGACTAAGACCTACGAGCAGTACTTC.

This clone has more than one count but fewer than ten. The gene calls are TRBV29-1 and TRBJ2-5; the D call may be TRBD1 or TRBD2 (7 bases each). With 1 base removed from V and 6 bases from J, the gap between germline ends came to 18 bases. The germline gives CDR1 SQVTM, CDR2 ANQGSEA. The CDR3 is made up of 15 amino acids. The CDR3 DNA sequence: TGCAGCGTTGAAGGAGGGGCAGGGGGGGAGAAGACCCAGTACTTC. This sequence encodes CSVEGGAGGEKTQYF.

This chain connects TRBV7-9 to TRBJ1-1, with D possibly TRBD1 on 6 matching bases. The V end lost 6 bases, the J end lost 1 base, and 12 bases lay between the germline ends. CDR1 SEHNR and CDR2 FQNEAQ come from the germline V gene (reference sequence). This CDR3 is 14 amino acids long. CDR3 amino acids: CASSPVGGNTEAFF. As DNA, the CDR3 is TGTGCCAGCAGTCCCGTAGGGGGGAACACTGAAGCTTTCTTT. Together with reference TRBV7-9 and TRBJ1-1, the CDR3 gives the full variable domain: DTGVSQNPRHKITKRGQNVTFRCDPISEHNRLYWYRQTLGQGPEFLTYFQNEAQLEKSRLLSDRFSAERPKGSFSTLEIQRTEQGDSAMYLCASSPVGGNTEAFFGQGTRLTVV.

The V gene is TRBV7-6, the J gene TRBJ1-1, with 9 bases fitting TRBD1. This CDR3 contains 15 residues. Germline V gene data show CDR1 as SGHVS and CDR2 as FNYEAQ. J lost 4 bases, V lost 6 bases, and 9 bases had no gene match. The CDR3, as DNA: TGTGCCAGCAGTTTGACAGGGGGAGGAGGCACTGAAGCTTTCTTT. As protein: CASSLTGGGGTEAFF.

The chain links TRBV18 to TRBJ2-2, with unresolved D. CDR3 length: 13 residues. Germline CDR1 KGHSH, CDR2 LQKENI. Trimming shortened V by 0 bases and J by 4 bases, and 3 bases separated the two germline ends. The CDR3 region is CASSPPGTGELFF. Here the CDR3 DNA reads TGTGCCAGCTCACCACCGGGCACCGGGGAGCTGTTTTTT. Combining the CDR3 with reference TRBV18 and TRBJ2-2 gives the whole variable domain NAGVMQNPRHLVRRRGQEARLRCSPMKGHSHVYWYRQLPEEGLKFMVYLQKENIIDESGMPKERFSAEFPKEGPSILRIQQVVRGDSAAYFCASSPPGTGELFFGEGSRLTVL.

This rearrangement joins TRBV29-1 to TRBJ1-4; D remains ambiguous. Germline CDR1 SQVTM, CDR2 ANQGSEA. The CDR3 is made up of 11 amino acids. V lost 1 base, J lost 8 bases, and 5 bases lay in between. CDR3 residues: CSVEGREKLFF. The CDR3 DNA sequence: TGCAGCGTTGAAGGCAGGGAAAAACTGTTTTTT.